The rows below give T cell receptor beta chains drawn from one sample of a study of blood T cell repertoires in COVID-19. Sequencing used immunoSEQ multiplex PCR; TCRdb keeps in-frame clones, though not all of them. Of under 200,000 clones in the sample, approximately 74% are singletons; the top ten hold approximately 3%. What was sequenced was peripheral blood. The receptors derive from a woman over 75 with acute or convalescent COVID-19. CDR3s include the opening cysteine and the closing phenylalanine or tryptophan. D genes are given only for firm matches. The size entry is marked missing in some rows and otherwise reads once, few, many or a size class.

cdr3_nt cdr3_aa v_call clone_size d_call j_call
TGTGCCAGTAGGTCCGAGCAGGGGGTCCTTGGAGCCCAGCATTTT CASRSEQGVLGAQHF TRBV19 . TRBD1 TRBJ1-5
TGTGCCAGCCTAGATCTACAGGGTGAAAAACTGTTTTTT CASLDLQGEKLFF TRBV18 . . TRBJ1-4
TGTGCCAGCAGCTTGGCAGGGAACTATGGCTACACCTTC CASSLAGNYGYTF TRBV5-4 once . TRBJ1-2
TGTGCCAGCAGCTGGGGACTAGCGGGTTACACCGGGGAGCTGTTTTTT CASSWGLAGYTGELFF TRBV5-4 few TRBD2 TRBJ2-2
TGTGCCAGCAACCCCGGGACTAGCGGAGATACGCAGTATTTT CASNPGTSGDTQYF TRBV6-5 . TRBD2 TRBJ2-3
TGTGCCAGCTCACCGGGACAGGGTTCTGGGGATACGCAGTATTTT CASSPGQGSGDTQYF TRBV18 . TRBD1 TRBJ2-3
TGTGCCACCAGCAGAGACCTGGACACTACTAATGAAAAACTGTTTTTT CATSRDLDTTNEKLFF TRBV15 . . TRBJ1-4
TGTGCCAGCAGCTTAGTGGGGGCGCGGGACACTGAAGCTTTCTTT CASSLVGARDTEAFF TRBV11-2 . . TRBJ1-1
TGTGCAAGTCGCTTACCAGATTTGATAGCGGGAGACTACGAGCAGTACTTC CASRLPDLIAGDYEQYF TRBV12-2 . . TRBJ2-7
TGTGCCAGCACCTCCCCGTCCCCTGGGGCGCAAGGCACTGAAGCTTTCTTT CASTSPSPGAQGTEAFF TRBV28 . . TRBJ1-1
TGCGCCAGCAGCTTGTTAGGGGAAACCGTGGAGACCCAGTACTTC CASSLLGETVETQYF TRBV5-1 . . TRBJ2-5
TGTGCCAGCAGCCTATGGACAGGCTCCTACGAGCAGTACTTC CASSLWTGSYEQYF TRBV3-1/TRBV3-2 . TRBD1 TRBJ2-7
TGTGCCAGCACCGCCCTGGACAACTCCTACAATGAGCAGTTCTTC CASTALDNSYNEQFF TRBV27 . . TRBJ2-1
TGTGCCAGCATTACCGCAAAAGCGGGAGTGGGGATGTCCTCCAAAAACATTCAGTACTTC CASITAKAGVGMSSKNIQYF TRBV2 few TRBD2 TRBJ2-4
TGTGCCAGCACCGGGGGGGGGCCCTCACCCCTCCACTTT CASTGGGPSPLHF TRBV28 . . TRBJ1-6
TGTGCCAGCAGCCAGGGACAGGGCAATGAGCAGTTCTTC CASSQGQGNEQFF TRBV4-2 few TRBD1 TRBJ2-1
TGCGCCAGCAGCCAAACGGACAGCTTGGATCCCCCAGATACGCAGTATTTT CASSQTDSLDPPDTQYF TRBV4-1 . . TRBJ2-3
TGCGCCAGCAGCGTAGCTAGCGGGAGATGGGTCTTC CASSVASGRWVF TRBV5-1 once TRBD2 TRBJ2-1
TGTGCCAGCAGTTTCACAGGAACCTATGGCTACACCTTC CASSFTGTYGYTF TRBV25-1 . . TRBJ1-2
TGTGCCAGTAGTTCCGAACGGGGGTTAACTGAAGCTTTCTTT CASSSERGLTEAFF TRBV19 . . TRBJ1-1
TGTGCCAGCAGGCCAACTAGCGGCCAAGAGACCCAGTACTTC CASRPTSGQETQYF TRBV7-2 . TRBD2 TRBJ2-5
TGTGCCAGTAGAATTCAGGGTAGCACAGATACGCAGTATTTT CASRIQGSTDTQYF TRBV19 few . TRBJ2-3
TGTGCCAGCAGTTCTCAGGGATTTGGGTATCAGCCCCAGCATTTT CASSSQGFGYQPQHF TRBV3-1/TRBV3-2 . . TRBJ1-5
TGCAGTGCTAGTACTACTAGCGGCAGCTCCTACAATGAGCAGTTCTTC CSASTTSGSSYNEQFF TRBV20-1 . TRBD2 TRBJ2-1
TGTGCCAGCAGTTACTACCAGGCCCTATACCTCTCCTACGAGCAGTACTTC CASSYYQALYLSYEQYF TRBV6-2/TRBV6-3 . . TRBJ2-7
TGTGCCAGCCGGGGGGACGCCGTCCACGAGCAGTACTTC CASRGDAVHEQYF TRBV2 . TRBD2 TRBJ2-7
TGCGCCAGCAGCTTCACAGTTGACAGACAAGAGACCCAGTACTTC CASSFTVDRQETQYF TRBV5-1 . . TRBJ2-5
TGCGCCAGCAGTAACTGGAGGTGCGACACCGGGGAGCTGTTTTTT CASSNWRCDTGELFF TRBV23-1 . . TRBJ2-2
TGCGCCAGCAGCCCGGCAGCGGGAGCATCGGATGACACCGGGGAGCTGTTTTTT CASSPAAGASDDTGELFF TRBV4-1 many TRBD2 TRBJ2-2
TGTGCCAGCAGTTTTAGCGGGTACCCTCTCGAGCAGTACTTC CASSFSGYPLEQYF TRBV28 . TRBD2 TRBJ2-7
TGTGCCAGCAGTTTAGGGACTAGCGGAATCTTC CASSLGTSGIF TRBV12-3/TRBV12-4 few TRBD2 TRBJ2-1
TGTGCCATCAGTGAGTCGCCCCGATTTGGGACAGGGGGCTCCGAGCAGTACTTC CAISESPRFGTGGSEQYF TRBV10-3 . TRBD1 TRBJ2-7
TGTGCCAGCCCACCCTCACTAGAGAACACTGAAGCTTTCTTT CASPPSLENTEAFF TRBV28 . . TRBJ1-1
TGTGCCAGCAGTTCCGCCGGTTACAATGAGCAGTTCTTC CASSSAGYNEQFF TRBV27 few . TRBJ2-1
TGTGCCAGCAGTTTAACAATGACAGGGAAAGAGACCCAGTACTTC CASSLTMTGKETQYF TRBV28 . TRBD1 TRBJ2-5
TGCGCCAGCAGCTTGTCCCCAGGGCAGTACGAGCAGTACTTC CASSLSPGQYEQYF TRBV5-1 . . TRBJ2-7